The 31 T cell receptor beta chains given below trace back to one sample, sequenced in a study of regulatory T cells in long-lasting Graves disease (dated by TCRdb to the early 2020s). This sample's time point label indicates: newly diagnosed GD, antithyroid drugs for less than 3 months. For both TCR sequencing and RNA sequencing, RNA was extracted from PBMCs using TRIzol. The library was built by means of multiplex PCR. TCRdb records Illumina HiSeq 4000 as the sequencer. TCR beta libraries were built with iRepertoire HTBI primers and Arm-PCR amplification of CDR3 regions. TCRdb's own reprocessing of the public reads used fastp at Q25 and MiXCR and kept productive beta chains. CDR3 protein duplicates are merged, each entry listing the most common genes and DNA. The sample table holds about 450,000 distinct CDR3 sequences, of which 16% were seen once. Roughly a tenth of the sample goes to the ten largest clones.

The sample was also reused in another study, on T cells in Graves' hyperthyroidism and ophthalmopathy.

The sequencing here drew on peripheral blood mononuclear cells (PBMCs), taken at new diagnosis, from a patient treated with antithyroid drugs. These receptors all stem from a woman aged 25-40 years with Graves disease. Donor details come from another sample of the same person, matched by shared clones.

This clonotype was seen more than once but under ten times. This chain's CDR3 is CASSTGQALANYGYTF. CDR3 coding DNA: TGTGCCAGTAGTACCGGACAAGCCCTGGCTAACTATGGCTACACCTTC. The chain uses TRBV19 and TRBJ1-2; D may be TRBD1 (5 bases). Trimming cost V 4 bases and J 0 bases, with 15 bases left between them. There are 16 residues in the CDR3. Germline CDR1 LNHDA, CDR2 SQIVND (reference sequence).

This clonotype was seen at least ten times. This chain links TRBV20-1 with TRBJ1-4, with a weak D call TRBD1 (5 bases). Germline CDR1 reads DFQATT; CDR2 reads SNEGSKA (reference sequence). The CDR3 covers 14 residues. The germline V and J ends were trimmed by 1 base and 5 bases, with 11 bases remaining between them. The CDR3 spells CSARVGDSNEKLFF. The CDR3 DNA reads TGCAGTGCTAGAGTGGGGGACTCAAATGAAAAACTGTTTTTT.

The chain employs TRBV2 and TRBJ2-1, with D perhaps being TRBD1 or TRBD2 (5 bases each). The DNA end lines up better with TRBJ2-3; the J call may be wrong. The V gene's germline CDR1 is SNHLY and CDR2 FYNNEI. This CDR3 spans 15 amino acids. The CDR3 nucleotides read TGTGCCAGCAGCTTTTCCGGACATAGCGCAGATACGCAGTATTTT. Residues: CASSFSGHSADTQYF.

The chain uses TRBV20-1 and TRBJ2-2; 11 bases line up with TRBD2. There are 14 residues in the CDR3. Germline CDR1 is DFQATT and CDR2 is SNEGSKA (reference sequence). For the CDR3, the DNA is TGCAGCGCCACTAGCGGGAGCGTGAACGGGGAGCTGTTTTTT. Translation gives CSATSGSVNGELFF.

DNA of the CDR3: TGTGCCATCAGTGAGCCTGGGGGCAGCCGAATAACCGCCTCCTACGAGCAGTACTTC. Its protein product is CAISEPGGSRITASYEQYF. This chain uses TRBV10-3 with TRBJ2-7; a possible D gene is TRBD1 (6 bases). Between the trimmed V and J ends, which lost 2 bases and 0 bases, there was a span of 23 bases. There are 19 residues in the CDR3. Germline V gives CDR1 ENHRY, CDR2 SYGVKD.

This clonotype was seen at least ten times. V and J are TRBV5-5 and TRBJ2-1; the D gene is possibly TRBD2 (6 bases). Germline lookup yields CDR1 SGHKS and CDR2 YYEKEE (reference sequence). The V end lost 4 bases, the J end lost 0 bases, and 14 bases lay between the germline ends. This CDR3 has 16 amino acids. For the CDR3, the DNA is TGTGCCAGCAGCACCATTAGCGGAAGCTCCTACAATGAGCAGTTCTTC. This translates into CASSTISGSSYNEQFF.

At least ten counts were recorded for this clonotype. The chain uses TRBV13 and TRBJ2-1, with TRBD1 matching over 8 bases. Germline trimming cut 5 bases from V and 7 bases from J; bases unmatched to any gene: 7. CDR1 and CDR2 (germline): PRHDT, FYEKMQ (reference sequence). The CDR3 has 14 residues. The chain's CDR3 is CASSLRGRRNEQFF. For the CDR3, the DNA is TGTGCCAGCAGCCTCAGGGGGCGCCGAAATGAGCAGTTCTTC.

This clonotype was observed at least ten times. The rearrangement joins TRBV7-9 to TRBJ1-5; tentative D call: TRBD1 (6 bases). The germline V gene has CDR1 SEHNR and CDR2 FQNEAQ (reference sequence). The ends were cut back, 1 base at V and 3 bases at J, with 10 bases in the middle. This CDR3 comprises 15 residues. The CDR3 region is CASSLEGGINQPQHF. DNA of the CDR3: TGTGCCAGCAGCTTAGAGGGGGGGATCAATCAGCCCCAGCATTTT. Based on the CDR3 plus reference TRBV7-9 and TRBJ1-5, the full variable domain is DTGVSQNPRHKITKRGQNVTFRCDPISEHNRLYWYRQTLGQGPEFLTYFQNEAQLEKSRLLSDRFSAERPKGSFSTLEIQRTEQGDSAMYLCASSLEGGINQPQHFGDGTRLSIL.

This chain uses TRBV9 with TRBJ1-2; D is ambiguous. Trimming stripped 0 bases from V and 6 bases from J, with 9 bases between. Germline CDR1 is SGDLS and CDR2 is YYNGEE. The length of the CDR3 is 13 residues. The CDR3, as DNA: TGTGCCAGCAGCGTAGGCCCGGAGGATGGCTACACCTTC. This encodes CASSVGPEDGYTF.

This clonotype was seen ten or more times. The rearrangement uses TRBV15 and TRBJ1-1, with no clear D. Germline CDR1 LNHNV, CDR2 YYDKDF (reference sequence). V lost 0 bases and J lost 3, with 8 bases in between. The CDR3 is made up of 14 amino acids. The CDR3 region is CATSREHADTEAFF. The DNA of the CDR3 is TGTGCCACCAGCAGAGAACACGCGGACACTGAAGCTTTCTTT. The complete variable domain, with remaining parts taken from reference TRBV15 and TRBJ1-1, reads DAMVIQNPRYQVTQFGKPVTLSCSQTLNHNVMYWYQQKSSQAPKLLFHYYDKDFNNEADTPDNFQSRRPNTSFCFLDIRSPGLGDTAMYLCATSREHADTEAFFGQGTRLTVV.

Ten or more counts support this clonotype. The genes are TRBV20-1 and TRBJ1-1, with a weak D call TRBD1 (6 bases). The CDR3 spans 14 residues. CDR1 is DFQATT and CDR2 is SNEGSKA in the germline V gene (reference sequence). V lost 2 bases to trimming and J lost 9 bases, with 19 bases between them. CDR3 DNA: TGCAGTGCTAGACATAGTCCAGAGGGGGAACAAGCTTTCTTT. Its translation is CSARHSPEGEQAFF.

This clonotype has more than one count but fewer than ten. This chain links TRBV3-1 with TRBJ1-5, with D perhaps matching TRBD1 (5 bases). Germline CDR1 and CDR2: LGHDT and YNNKEL (reference sequence). This CDR3 is built from 13 residues. V dropped 7 bases and J dropped 7 bases, with 14 bases sitting between them. CDR3 amino acids: CASTSDRGQPQHF. CDR3 DNA sequence: TGTGCCAGCACATCCGACCGGGGCCAGCCCCAGCATTTT.

This clonotype was observed once. A much larger clone differs from this one at a single base, so this may be a read error. This chain joins TRBV5-1 and TRBJ1-1; D is unclear. The CDR3 totals 16 residues. Trimming left V 3 bases short and J 5 bases short, with 20 bases between. Germline lookup yields CDR1 SGHRS and CDR2 YFSETQ. The CDR3: CASSWAGVASGTEAFF. The CDR3 DNA reads as TGCGCCAGCAGCTGGGCCGGCGTAGCGTCGGGTACTGAAGCTTTCTTT. The variable domain in full, with the rest retrieved from reference TRBV5-1 and TRBJ1-1, is KAGVTQTPRYLIKTRGQQVTLSCSPISGHRSVSWYQQTPGQGLQFLFEYFSETQRNKGNFPGRFSGRQFSNSRSEMNVSTLELGDSALYLCASSWAGVASGTEAFFGQGTRLTVV.

Ten or more counts support this clonotype. The rearrangement links TRBV10-3 to TRBJ1-1; a possible D gene is TRBD1 (6 bases). V dropped 4 bases and J dropped 0 bases, with 9 bases sitting between them. From germline, CDR1 is ENHRY and CDR2 SYGVKD. The CDR3 covers 14 residues. The CDR3 protein is CAISGTELNTEAFF. The CDR3 coding sequence is TGTGCCATCAGTGGGACAGAGTTGAACACTGAAGCTTTCTTT.

This clonotype was observed many times. The rearrangement joins TRBV5-1 to TRBJ2-4; D uncertain. The germline V gene encodes CDR1 SGHRS and CDR2 YFSETQ. Trimming took off 1 base at V and 3 bases at J, with 5 bases between the two ends. The length of the CDR3 is 13 residues. The CDR3 protein is CASSLTVKNIQYF. The CDR3 DNA reads as TGCGCCAGCAGCTTGACAGTCAAAAACATTCAGTACTTC. Full variable domain (outside the CDR3, taken from reference TRBV5-1 and TRBJ2-4): KAGVTQTPRYLIKTRGQQVTLSCSPISGHRSVSWYQQTPGQGLQFLFEYFSETQRNKGNFPGRFSGRQFSNSRSEMNVSTLELGDSALYLCASSLTVKNIQYFGAGTRLSVL.

This clonotype was seen at least ten times. This sequence joins TRBV3-1 and TRBJ2-7, with 7 positions matching TRBD1. V lost 0 bases, J lost 4 bases, and 6 bases stayed unmatched. This CDR3 has 15 amino acids. The germline CDR1 and CDR2 sequences are LGHDT and YNNKEL (reference sequence). The CDR3 nucleotides are TGTGCCAGCAGCCAAGAAGACAGGGTCGGGTACGAGCAGTACTTC. This encodes CASSQEDRVGYEQYF.

This clonotype was seen many times. This chain joins TRBV20-1 and TRBJ2-1; no definite D call. Looked up from germline, CDR1 is DFQATT and CDR2 is SNEGSKA (reference sequence). The CDR3 is 10 residues long. With 6 bases removed from V and 9 bases from J, the gap between germline ends came to 9 bases. The CDR3 is CSAMWGEQFF. The CDR3 bases are TGCAGTGCAATGTGGGGTGAGCAGTTCTTC.

At least ten counts were recorded for this clonotype. The J gene is TRBJ2-1, the V gene TRBV9; 10 bases fit TRBD2. With 2 bases clipped from V and 7 bases from J, the junction kept 6 bases outside the gene matches. The CDR3 runs 15 residues. Germline loops: CDR1 SGDLS, CDR2 YYNGEE. The CDR3 DNA follows: TGTGCCAGCAGCGTCTGGGCTAGCGGGAGTAATGAGCAGTTCTTC. Protein product: CASSVWASGSNEQFF.

The V call is TRBV27, the J call TRBJ2-4; 7 bases align to TRBD2. This CDR3 contains 17 residues. Trimming removed 7 bases from V and 0 bases from J; junction bases left unmatched: 12. Germline V gene data show CDR1 as MNHEY and CDR2 as SMNVEV (reference sequence). CDR3 loop: CASISGERGLAKNIQYF. CDR3 nucleotide sequence: TGTGCCAGCATCTCCGGAGAGCGGGGACTAGCCAAAAACATTCAGTACTTC.

This clonotype has only a few counts. One end of the junction is discordant with germline, which a read error may explain. The chain carries TRBV18 and TRBJ1-2; D remains ambiguous. The CDR3 loop spans 15 amino acids. The germline V gene encodes CDR1 KGHSH and CDR2 LQKENI. CDR3: CASPPTDGSTAGYTF. The CDR3 nucleotides read TGTGCCAGCCCACCTACGGACGGGTCTACGGCTGGCTACACCTTC.

The J gene is TRBJ2-3, the V gene TRBV6-1; the D is unclear. The V gene lost 5 bases and the J gene lost 2 bases, with 14 bases spanning the gap. CDR1 and CDR2 from the germline V gene are MNHNS and SASEGT. This CDR3 is built from 15 residues. Here the CDR3 reads CASSYRLGTTDTQYF. CDR3 sequence (DNA): TGTGCCAGCAGTTACCGTCTGGGAACCACAGATACGCAGTATTTT.

This clonotype was detected a few times. The V and J genes are TRBV20-1 and TRBJ2-4, with 7 positions matching TRBD1. This CDR3 spans 18 amino acids. Germline V gene data show CDR1 as DFQATT and CDR2 as SNEGSKA (reference sequence). With 2 bases clipped from V and 2 bases from J, the junction kept 15 bases outside the gene matches. Here the CDR3 reads CSARKIDRAEWSKNIQYF. CDR3 in DNA: TGCAGTGCTAGAAAGATTGACAGGGCCGAGTGGTCCAAAAACATTCAGTACTTC.

Ten or more counts support this clonotype. The rearrangement uses TRBV5-1 and TRBJ1-2; D is ambiguous. The CDR3 is 14 residues long. Per the germline V gene, CDR1 is SGHRS and CDR2 is YFSETQ. V gave up 0 bases and J gave up 0 bases, with 6 bases separating them. CDR3 in amino acids: CASSLEGSNYGYTF. The CDR3, as DNA: TGCGCCAGCAGCTTGGAAGGATCTAACTATGGCTACACCTTC.

This clonotype was picked up many times. This chain joins TRBV28 and TRBJ1-2, with no clear D. CDR3 length equals 14 residues. V was pared by 6 bases and J by 4 bases, with 15 bases between. The germline gives CDR1 MDHEN, CDR2 SYDVKM. The DNA for the CDR3 is TGTGCCAGCAGGCGTCGGGGAGGAGGCTATGGCTACACCTTC. As protein: CASRRRGGGYGYTF.

At least ten counts were recorded for this clonotype. The chain links TRBV27 to TRBJ1-2; weak D call: TRBD1 (5 bases). CDR1 is MNHEY, CDR2 SMNVEV, per germline (reference sequence). The ends were cut back, 5 bases at V and 7 bases at J, with 20 bases in the middle. There are 15 residues in the CDR3. The CDR3 is CASSGTATPTGGYTF. The DNA of the CDR3 is TGTGCCAGCAGTGGGACCGCGACACCCACCGGTGGCTACACCTTC.

The chain carries TRBV9 and TRBJ2-2; a possible D gene is TRBD2 (5 bases). Germline V gene data show CDR1 as SGDLS and CDR2 as YYNGEE. This CDR3 comprises 15 residues. The V and J ends lost 0 bases and 2 bases respectively, with 8 bases between them. The CDR3 nucleotides read TGTGCCAGCAGCGTAGCCCCGGGAAACACCGGGGAGCTGTTTTTT. It encodes CASSVAPGNTGELFF.

The J gene is TRBJ1-1, the V gene TRBV19; 9 bases agree with TRBD1. The CDR3 extends over 14 amino acids. Germline lookup yields CDR1 LNHDA and CDR2 SQIVND (reference sequence). The junction had 12 bases not matched to a gene; V was cut back by 6 bases and J by 10 bases. The CDR3 loop reads CASSKDRGPAVAFF. As DNA, the CDR3 is TGTGCCAGTAGCAAGGACAGGGGCCCGGCAGTAGCTTTCTTT.

This clonotype was counted many times. This chain uses TRBV12-3 or TRBV12-4 with TRBJ2-1; D possibly matches TRBD1 or TRBD2 (5 bases each). This CDR3 is built from 15 residues. Trimming took off 3 bases at V and 6 bases at J, with 15 bases between the two ends. Here the CDR3 DNA reads TGTGCCAGCAGTTTTCGGGGCGCTATCATCAATGAGCAGTTCTTC. Encoded protein: CASSFRGAIINEQFF.

This clonotype was found a few times. The chain couples TRBV15 to TRBJ1-4; D is uncertain. From germline, CDR1 is LNHNV and CDR2 YYDKDF (reference sequence). CDR3 length: 14 residues. V was clipped by 2 bases and J by 5 bases, with 9 bases between them. CDR3 bases: TGTGCCACCAGCAGATACAGTAGAAATGAAAAACTGTTTTTT. Protein product: CATSRYSRNEKLFF.

This clonotype has a count of ten or more. This rearrangement joins TRBV6-2 or TRBV6-3 to TRBJ2-1; D unclear. The V gene's germline CDR1 is MNHEY and CDR2 SVGEGT. The V end lost 2 bases, the J end lost 0 bases, and 8 bases lay between the germline ends. The CDR3 covers 15 residues. CDR3 sequence (DNA): TGTGCCAGCAGTTACGGTGGGCTCTCCTACAATGAGCAGTTCTTC. This codes for CASSYGGLSYNEQFF.

This clonotype was detected many times. The chain joins TRBV3-1 to TRBJ2-3; D is unresolved. The CDR3 is 15 residues long. Trimming stripped 1 base from V and 1 base from J, with 9 bases between. The germline V gene encodes CDR1 LGHDT and CDR2 YNNKEL (reference sequence). As DNA, the CDR3 is TGTGCCAGCAGCCAAGGTCAACGACGCACAGATACGCAGTATTTT. Its translation: CASSQGQRRTDTQYF.